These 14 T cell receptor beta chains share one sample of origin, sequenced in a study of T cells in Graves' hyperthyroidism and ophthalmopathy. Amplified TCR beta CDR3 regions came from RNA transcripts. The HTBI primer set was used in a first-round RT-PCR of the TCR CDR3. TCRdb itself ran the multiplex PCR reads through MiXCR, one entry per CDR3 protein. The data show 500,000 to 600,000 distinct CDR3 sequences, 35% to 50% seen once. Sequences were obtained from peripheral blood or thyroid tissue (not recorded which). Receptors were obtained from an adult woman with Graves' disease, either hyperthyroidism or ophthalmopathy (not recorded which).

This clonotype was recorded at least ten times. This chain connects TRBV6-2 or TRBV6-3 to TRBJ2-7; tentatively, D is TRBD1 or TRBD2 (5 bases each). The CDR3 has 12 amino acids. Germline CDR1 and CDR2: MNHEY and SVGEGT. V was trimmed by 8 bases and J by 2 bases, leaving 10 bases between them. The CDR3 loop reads CASGGAPYEQYF. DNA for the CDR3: TGTGCCAGCGGGGGAGCGCCCTACGAGCAGTACTTC.

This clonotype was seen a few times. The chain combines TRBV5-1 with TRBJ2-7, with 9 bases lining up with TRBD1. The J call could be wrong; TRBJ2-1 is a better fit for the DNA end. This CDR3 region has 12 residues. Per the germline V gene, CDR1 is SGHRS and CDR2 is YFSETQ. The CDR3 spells CASSGQGNEQFF. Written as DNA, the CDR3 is TGCGCCAGCAGCGGACAGGGGAATGAGCAGTTCTTC.

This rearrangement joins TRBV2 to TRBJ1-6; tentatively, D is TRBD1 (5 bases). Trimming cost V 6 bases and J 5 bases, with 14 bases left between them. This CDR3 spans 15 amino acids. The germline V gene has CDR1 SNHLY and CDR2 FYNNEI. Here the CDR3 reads CASRRDLRHNSPLHF. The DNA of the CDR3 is TGTGCCAGCAGAAGGGACCTGAGGCATAATTCACCCCTCCACTTT. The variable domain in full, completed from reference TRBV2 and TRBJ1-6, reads EPEVTQTPSHQVTQMGQEVILRCVPISNHLYFYWYRQILGQKVEFLVSFYNNEISEKSEIFDDQFSVERPDGSNFTLKIRSTKLEDSAMYFCASRRDLRHNSPLHFGNGTRLTVT.

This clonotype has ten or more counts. The CDR3 protein is CATSEAGGSYGYTF. CDR3 coding DNA: TGTGCCACCAGTGAAGCAGGGGGGAGCTATGGCTACACCTTC. The rearrangement links TRBV24-1 to TRBJ1-2, with TRBD1 matching over 7 bases. Unmatched junction bases numbered 5, after V lost 4 bases and J lost 4 bases. Germline values: CDR1 KGHDR, CDR2 SFDVKD. The CDR3 is made up of 14 amino acids.

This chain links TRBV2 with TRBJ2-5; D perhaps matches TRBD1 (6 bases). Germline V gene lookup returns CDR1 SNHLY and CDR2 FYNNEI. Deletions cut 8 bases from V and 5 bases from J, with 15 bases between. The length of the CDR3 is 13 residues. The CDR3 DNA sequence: TGTGCCAGCGGACAGTCGTACCCGGAGACCCAGTACTTC. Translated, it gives CASGQSYPETQYF. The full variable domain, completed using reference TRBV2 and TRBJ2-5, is EPEVTQTPSHQVTQMGQEVILRCVPISNHLYFYWYRQILGQKVEFLVSFYNNEISEKSEIFDDQFSVERPDGSNFTLKIRSTKLEDSAMYFCASGQSYPETQYFGPGTRLLVL.

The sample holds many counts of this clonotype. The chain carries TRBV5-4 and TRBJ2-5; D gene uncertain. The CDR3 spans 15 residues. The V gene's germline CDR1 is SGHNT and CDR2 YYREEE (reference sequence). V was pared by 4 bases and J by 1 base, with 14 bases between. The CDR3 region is CASSLSRGSQETQYF. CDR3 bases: TGTGCCAGCAGCCTATCCCGAGGAAGCCAAGAGACCCAGTACTTC.

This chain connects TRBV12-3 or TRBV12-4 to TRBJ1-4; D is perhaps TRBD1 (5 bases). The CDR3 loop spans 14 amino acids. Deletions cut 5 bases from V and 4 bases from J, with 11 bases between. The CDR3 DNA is TGTGCCAGCAGTCAGACAGCGGATAATGAAAAACTGTTTTTT. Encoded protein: CASSQTADNEKLFF.

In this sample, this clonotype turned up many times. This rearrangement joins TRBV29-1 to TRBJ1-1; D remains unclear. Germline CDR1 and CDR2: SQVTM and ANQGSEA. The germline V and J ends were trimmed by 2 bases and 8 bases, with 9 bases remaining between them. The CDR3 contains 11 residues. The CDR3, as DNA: TGCAGCGTTGAATGGCAGCTGGAAGCTTTCTTT. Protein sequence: CSVEWQLEAFF.

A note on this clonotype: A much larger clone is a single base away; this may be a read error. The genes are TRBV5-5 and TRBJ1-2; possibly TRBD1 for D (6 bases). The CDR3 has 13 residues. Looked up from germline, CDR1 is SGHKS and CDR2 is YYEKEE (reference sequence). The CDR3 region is CTSSQTGFYGYTF. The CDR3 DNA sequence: TGTACCAGCAGCCAGACAGGCTTCTATGGCTACACCTTC.

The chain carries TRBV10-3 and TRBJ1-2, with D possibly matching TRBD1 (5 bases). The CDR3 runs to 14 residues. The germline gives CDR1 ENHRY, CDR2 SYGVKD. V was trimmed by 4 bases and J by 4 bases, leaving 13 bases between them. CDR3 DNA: TGTGCCATCAGTGGTCCGGGGGTTCTCTATGGCTACACCTTC. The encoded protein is CAISGPGVLYGYTF.

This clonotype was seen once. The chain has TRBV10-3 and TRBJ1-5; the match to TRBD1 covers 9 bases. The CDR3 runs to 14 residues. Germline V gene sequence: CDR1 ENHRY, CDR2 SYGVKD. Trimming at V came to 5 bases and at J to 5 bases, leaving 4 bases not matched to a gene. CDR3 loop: CAISRDREDQPQHF. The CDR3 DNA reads TGTGCCATCAGTCGGGACAGGGAGGATCAGCCCCAGCATTTT.

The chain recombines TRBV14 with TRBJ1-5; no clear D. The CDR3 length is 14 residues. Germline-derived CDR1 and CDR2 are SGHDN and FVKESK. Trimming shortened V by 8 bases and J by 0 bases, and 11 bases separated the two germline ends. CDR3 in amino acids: CASSLSASNQPQHF. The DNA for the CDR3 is TGTGCCAGCTCGTTGTCAGCTAGCAATCAGCCCCAGCATTTT.

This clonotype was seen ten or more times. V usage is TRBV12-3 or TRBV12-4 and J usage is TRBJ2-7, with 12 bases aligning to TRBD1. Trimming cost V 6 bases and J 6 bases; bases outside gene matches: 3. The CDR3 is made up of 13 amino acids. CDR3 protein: CASSRDRGPEQYF. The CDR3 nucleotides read TGTGCCAGCAGCAGGGACAGGGGGCCCGAGCAGTACTTC.

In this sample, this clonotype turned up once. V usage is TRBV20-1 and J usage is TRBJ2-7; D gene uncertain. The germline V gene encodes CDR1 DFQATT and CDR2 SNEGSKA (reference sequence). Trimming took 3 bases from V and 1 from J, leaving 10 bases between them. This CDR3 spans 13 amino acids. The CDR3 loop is CSARPARSYEQYF. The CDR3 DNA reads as TGCAGTGCTAGGCCCGCAAGATCCTACGAGCAGTACTTC.